This T cell receptor (beta chain) was retrieved from a study of beta chain features in type 1 diabetes. Across the study: Patient and healthy donor groups were alike in age, gender and cell yields.

Study findings and constraints: Reads derived from cDNA could over-represent cells showing high TCR expression. Shorter TCRB CDR3s, moderately but significantly so, marked every one of the four CD4+ subsets in Type 1 diabetes patients. There were fewer insertions and more deletions at the VDJ junctions of type 1 diabetes patients.

The CDR3 runs 13 residues. Germline-derived CDR1 and CDR2 are SNHLY and FYNNEI. V was trimmed by 7 bases and J by 4 bases, leaving 12 bases between them. CD4+ naive, central memory, regulatory and stem cell-like memory cells were sorted via CD45RO/CCR7/CD25/CD127/CD95/CD27. Every isolated RNA sample was fully reverse transcribed, so sequencing captured expressed TCRB transcripts. The method was immunoSEQ multiplex PCR; TCRdb's version includes in-frame clones alone and lacks a portion of them. The repertoire includes 120,000 or so clones, roughly 17% of them detected once, and about 2.1% sits in the top ten. Worth noting for this clone: What it recognizes is unknown.

The TCR originated in a man aged 25 to 40 with type 1 diabetes. The source material was central memory CD4+ T cells from blood. The J gene is TRBJ2-3, the V gene TRBV2; TRBD1 is a possible D gene (6 bases). The CDR3 nucleotides are TGTGCCAGCAAGGGCGAGGGGGCAGATACGCAGTATTTT. Translation gives CASKGEGADTQYF.